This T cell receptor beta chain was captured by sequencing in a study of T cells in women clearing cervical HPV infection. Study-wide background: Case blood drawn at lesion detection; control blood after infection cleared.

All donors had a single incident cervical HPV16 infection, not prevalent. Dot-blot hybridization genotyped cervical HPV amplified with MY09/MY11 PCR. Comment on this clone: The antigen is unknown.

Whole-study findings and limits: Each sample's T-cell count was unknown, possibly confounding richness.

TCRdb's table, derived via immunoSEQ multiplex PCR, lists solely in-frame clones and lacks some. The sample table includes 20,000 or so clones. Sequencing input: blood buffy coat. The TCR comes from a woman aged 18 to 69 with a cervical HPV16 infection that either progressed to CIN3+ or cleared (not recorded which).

Incomplete CDR3 DNA: TGTGCCAGCAGAGGGGGCAGGATCTATGAGGGC. Protein product: CASRGGRIYEG. The full CDR3 protein is CASRGGRIYEGYTF. This sequence joins TRBV11-2 and TRBJ1-2, with TRBD1 identical over 7 bases. The CDR3 end falls 3 residues outside the read, so it is completed with the germline J gene. Per germline, CDR1 SGHAT and CDR2 FQNNGV. The CDR3 has 14 amino acids.